The 19 T cell receptor beta chains in this list originate from one sample, sequenced in a study of human T cells and chemical hapten exposure. One entry per CDR3 protein results from TCRdb running MiXCR on the RACE reads. Of roughly 100,000 distinct CDR3 sequences listed, 11% are singletons. Time point described: pre-sensitization, week 0. As for treatment: therapeutic diphenylcyclopropenone sensitization with weekly scalp DPC. The sample was whole blood, taken in connection with sensitization to the hapten diphenylcyclopropenone (DPC). These receptors all come from a woman between 55 and 75 years old with alopecia areata. Some clones in this sample may be carry-over from other donors' samples.

This clonotype came up many times. The rearrangement uses TRBV9 and TRBJ2-2; the D is unclear. Trimming stripped 1 base from V and 2 bases from J, with 9 bases between. Germline V gene sequence: CDR1 SGDLS, CDR2 YYNGEE. There are 15 residues in the CDR3. The chain's CDR3 is CASSVTPINTGELFF. As DNA, the CDR3 is TGTGCCAGCAGCGTAACCCCAATAAACACCGGGGAGCTGTTTTTT.

The chain couples TRBV20-1 to TRBJ2-1; 9 bases are a match to TRBD1. CDR1 and CDR2 from the germline V gene are DFQATT and SNEGSKA (reference sequence). CDR3 length: 13 residues. V lost 6 bases and J lost 8; bases outside the gene matches: 8. The CDR3 DNA sequence: TGCAGTGCGCCGGGACAGGGCTTCGATGAGCAGTTCTTC. This translates into CSAPGQGFDEQFF.

The DNA for the CDR3 is TGCAGCGTTGATCATGTTCGGACAGGGGATAACTATGGCTACACCTTC. Translating it yields CSVDHVRTGDNYGYTF. V and J are TRBV29-1 and TRBJ1-2; 9 nucleotides agree with TRBD1. V dropped 3 bases and J dropped 1; count of bases not matched to a gene: 9. CDR1 is SQVTM, CDR2 ANQGSEA, per germline. The CDR3 is made up of 16 amino acids.

This clonotype was found a few times. The chain couples TRBV27 to TRBJ2-7; 12 bases are a match to TRBD1. V shed 0 bases, J shed 6 bases, and the junction held 6 bases outside the gene matches. Germline CDR1 MNHEY, CDR2 SMNVEV (reference sequence). The CDR3 is made up of 16 amino acids. The chain's CDR3 is CASSLSWGDRGPEQYF. DNA of the CDR3: TGTGCCAGCAGTTTATCCTGGGGGGACAGGGGGCCCGAGCAGTACTTC.

This clonotype has only a few counts. The genes are TRBV18 and TRBJ2-3; D unresolved. In germline, CDR1 is KGHSH, CDR2 LQKENI. The V and J ends lost 0 bases and 4 bases respectively, with 8 bases between them. CDR3 length: 14 residues. DNA of the CDR3: TGTGCCAGCTCACCACCTGCCCGGGCAGATACGCAGTATTTT. Its protein is CASSPPARADTQYF.

The chain links TRBV4-2 to TRBJ1-2; possible D gene TRBD1, 5 bases. This CDR3 has 15 residues. Trimming stripped 2 bases from V and 0 bases from J, with 10 bases between. From germline, CDR1 is LGHNA and CDR2 YNFKEQ. The CDR3 reads CASSQQGAANYGYTF. CDR3 DNA: TGTGCCAGCAGCCAACAGGGTGCCGCTAACTATGGCTACACCTTC.

This clonotype was counted only a few times. The V and J genes are TRBV7-2 and TRBJ2-7, with 7 bases fitting TRBD2. V lost 3 bases and J lost 1; bases outside the gene matches: 3. Per germline, CDR1 SGHTA and CDR2 FQGNSA. This CDR3 is built from 14 residues. CDR3 in amino acids: CASSFNGGSYEQYF. In DNA, the CDR3 is TGTGCCAGCAGCTTCAACGGGGGGTCCTACGAGCAGTACTTC.

V usage is TRBV20-1 and J usage is TRBJ1-1; D is possibly TRBD1 (5 bases). This CDR3 comprises 15 residues. Germline CDR1 DFQATT, CDR2 SNEGSKA (reference sequence). Between the trimmed V and J ends, which lost 6 bases and 3 bases, there was a span of 20 bases. Here the CDR3 reads CSANSPGTRDTEAFF. In DNA form, the CDR3 reads TGCAGTGCAAATTCACCCGGGACGCGAGACACTGAAGCTTTCTTT.

This rearrangement joins TRBV12-3 or TRBV12-4 to TRBJ1-2; 11 nucleotides align to TRBD1. Losses at the gene ends were 5 bases for V and 6 bases for J; bases not matched to a gene: 5. The CDR3 is 14 amino acids. Written as DNA, the CDR3 is TGTGCCAGCAGTCCTCGGGACAGGGGGAATGGCTACACCTTC. This gives the protein CASSPRDRGNGYTF.

Concerning this clonotype itself: This may come from a read error, since a much larger clone is one base off. The chain combines TRBV30 with TRBJ1-2; 9 bases fit TRBD1. This CDR3 region has 15 residues. The germline CDR1 and CDR2 sequences are GTSNPN and SVGIG (reference sequence). The trim removed 1 base at V and 7 bases at J, leaving 10 bases unmatched. The CDR3 sequence is CAWSGFRTGVSGYTF. The DNA for the CDR3 is TGTGCCTGGAGTGGGTTCAGGACAGGGGTCTCTGGCTACACCTTC.

This clonotype was counted only a few times. The chain uses TRBV6-4 and TRBJ2-6, with no clear D. V was shortened by 5 bases and J by 1 base, with 3 bases between the two germline ends. Germline CDR1 is MRHNA and CDR2 is SNTAGT. The CDR3 has 13 residues. CDR3 amino acids: CASSTSGANVLTF. The CDR3 nucleotides are TGTGCCAGCAGTACATCTGGGGCCAACGTCCTGACTTTC.

The J gene is TRBJ2-5, the V gene TRBV5-1, with D unresolved. The CDR3 covers 15 residues. In germline, CDR1 is SGHRS, CDR2 YFSETQ. Trimming shortened V by 4 bases and J by 2 bases, and 15 bases separated the two germline ends. CDR3 region: CASSRQITNQETQYF. CDR3 sequence (DNA): TGCGCCAGCAGCCGCCAGATAACCAATCAAGAGACCCAGTACTTC.

This clonotype has at least ten counts. The chain couples TRBV4-2 to TRBJ1-1; the match to TRBD1 covers 7 bases. The CDR3 sequence is 14 residues long. Germline lookup yields CDR1 LGHNA and CDR2 YNFKEQ. The V and J ends lost 2 bases and 4 bases, in that order; junction bases with no gene match: 4. CDR3 loop: CASSQPDRVTEAFF. The CDR3 DNA reads as TGTGCCAGCAGCCAACCTGACAGGGTCACTGAAGCTTTCTTT.

There are many counts of this clonotype. The chain is built from TRBV27 and TRBJ2-5, with 9 bases aligning to TRBD1. The CDR3 totals 14 residues. Germline V CDR1 and CDR2: MNHEY, SMNVEV (reference sequence). V lost 6 bases to trimming and J lost 5 bases; unmatched junction nucleotides: 7. The CDR3 is CASRHAGTGETQYF. CDR3 nucleotides: TGTGCCAGCAGACATGCCGGGACAGGGGAGACCCAGTACTTC.

This chain uses TRBV5-6 with TRBJ2-7, with D possibly being TRBD2 (7 bases). Per the germline V gene, CDR1 is SGHDT and CDR2 is YYEEEE. Trimming stripped 0 bases from V and 2 bases from J, with 9 bases between. The CDR3 contains 14 residues. The CDR3 nucleotides read TGTGCCAGCAGCTTGGGGGGGGGCACCTACGAGCAGTACTTC. Its protein is CASSLGGGTYEQYF.

At least ten counts were recorded for this clonotype. This rearrangement joins TRBV2 to TRBJ1-5; no reliable D call. Trimming removed 0 bases at V and 6 bases at J, with 9 bases between. The germline gives CDR1 SNHLY, CDR2 FYNNEI. This CDR3 has 14 residues. The CDR3 nucleotides read TGTGCCAGCAGTGAAGCGATCGGTGGTCAGCCCCAGCATTTT. It codes for CASSEAIGGQPQHF.

This clonotype has just a few counts. The chain links TRBV7-2 to TRBJ2-7, with 10 bases aligning to TRBD2. The CDR3 spans 14 residues. Germline-derived CDR1 and CDR2 are SGHTA and FQGNSA. V lost 3 bases to trimming and J lost 6 bases; unmatched junction nucleotides: 5. As DNA, the CDR3 is TGTGCCAGCAGCTTTAAACTAGCGGGGAGCGAGCAGTACTTC. Its protein is CASSFKLAGSEQYF.

This chain links TRBV6-6 with TRBJ1-1, with 9 bases fitting TRBD1. The CDR3 consists of 14 residues. Germline assignment: CDR1 MNHNY and CDR2 SVGAGI (reference sequence). The ends lost 2 bases at V and 3 bases at J; junction bases unmatched: 1. In DNA form, the CDR3 reads TGTGCCAGCAGTTACGGACAGGGGTACACTGAAGCTTTCTTT. Amino acid sequence: CASSYGQGYTEAFF.

This clonotype was recorded at least ten times. The V call is TRBV2, the J call TRBJ2-1, with D perhaps matching TRBD1 (6 bases). This CDR3 is built from 13 residues. CDR1 and CDR2 (germline): SNHLY, FYNNEI. The ends were cut back, 10 bases at V and 4 bases at J, with 14 bases in the middle. This CDR3 reads CAMGAGIYNEQFF. CDR3 DNA sequence: TGTGCCATGGGGGCAGGAATTTACAATGAGCAGTTCTTC.